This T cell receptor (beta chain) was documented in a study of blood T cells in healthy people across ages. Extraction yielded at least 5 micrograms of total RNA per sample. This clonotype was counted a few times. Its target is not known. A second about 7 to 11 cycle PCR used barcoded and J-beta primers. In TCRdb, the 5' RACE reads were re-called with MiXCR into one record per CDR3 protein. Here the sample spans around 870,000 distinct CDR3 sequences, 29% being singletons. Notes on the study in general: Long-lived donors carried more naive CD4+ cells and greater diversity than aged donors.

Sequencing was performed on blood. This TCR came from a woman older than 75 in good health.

CDR3 amino acids: CASSYYGGPYNEQFF. The DNA for the CDR3 is TGTGCCAGCAGTTACTACGGGGGACCGTACAATGAGCAGTTCTTC. The rearrangement joins TRBV6-5 to TRBJ2-1, with a possible D match to TRBD2 (6 bases). Looked up from germline, CDR1 is MNHEY and CDR2 is SVGAGI. The CDR3 is 15 amino acids. Trimming took 1 base from V and 4 from J, leaving 11 bases between them.